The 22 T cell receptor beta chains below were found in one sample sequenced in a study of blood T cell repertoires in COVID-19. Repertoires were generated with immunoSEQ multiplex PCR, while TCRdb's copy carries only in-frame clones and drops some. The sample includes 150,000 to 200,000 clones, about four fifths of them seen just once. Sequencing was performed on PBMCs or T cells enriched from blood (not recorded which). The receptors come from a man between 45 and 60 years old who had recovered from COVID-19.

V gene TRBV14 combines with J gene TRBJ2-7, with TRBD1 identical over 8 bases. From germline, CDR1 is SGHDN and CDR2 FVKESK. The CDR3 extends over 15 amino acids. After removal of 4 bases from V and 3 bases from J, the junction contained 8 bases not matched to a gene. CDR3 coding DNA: TGTGCCAGCAGCCGGACAGGGTCCGGCCGCTACGAGCAGTACTTC. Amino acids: CASSRTGSGRYEQYF.

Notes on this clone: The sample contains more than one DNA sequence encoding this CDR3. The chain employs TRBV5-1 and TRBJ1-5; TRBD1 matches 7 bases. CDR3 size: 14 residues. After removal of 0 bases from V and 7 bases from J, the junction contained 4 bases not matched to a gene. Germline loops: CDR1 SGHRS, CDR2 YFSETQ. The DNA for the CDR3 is TGCGCCAGCAGCTTGGAGGGGGCAGGGCAGCCCCAGCATTTT. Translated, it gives CASSLEGAGQPQHF.

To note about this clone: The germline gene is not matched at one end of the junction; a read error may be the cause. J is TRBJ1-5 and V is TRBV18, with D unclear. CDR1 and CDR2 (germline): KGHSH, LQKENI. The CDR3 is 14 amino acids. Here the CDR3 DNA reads TGCGCCAGCTCACCACAGACGGGTCGGCAGCCCCAGCATTTT. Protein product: CASSPQTGRQPQHF.

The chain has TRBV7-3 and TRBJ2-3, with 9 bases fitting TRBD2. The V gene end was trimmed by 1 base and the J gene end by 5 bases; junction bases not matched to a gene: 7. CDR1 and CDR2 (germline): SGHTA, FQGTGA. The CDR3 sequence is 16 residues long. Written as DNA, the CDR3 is TGTGCCAGCAGCTTAAGAGGTGCGGGGGGGCGAGATACGCAGTATTTT. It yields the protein CASSLRGAGGRDTQYF.

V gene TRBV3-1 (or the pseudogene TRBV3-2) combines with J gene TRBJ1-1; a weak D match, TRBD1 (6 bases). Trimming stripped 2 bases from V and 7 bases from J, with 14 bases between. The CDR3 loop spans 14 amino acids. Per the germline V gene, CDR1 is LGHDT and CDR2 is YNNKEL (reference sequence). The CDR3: CASSQKGGDGEAFF. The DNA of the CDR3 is TGTGCCAGCAGCCAAAAAGGGGGGGATGGTGAAGCTTTCTTT.

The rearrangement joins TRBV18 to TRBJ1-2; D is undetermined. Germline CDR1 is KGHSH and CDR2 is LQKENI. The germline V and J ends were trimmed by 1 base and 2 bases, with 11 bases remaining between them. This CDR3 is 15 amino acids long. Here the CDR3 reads CASSPLADANYGYTF. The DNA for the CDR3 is TGTGCCAGCTCACCACTGGCAGATGCCAACTATGGCTACACCTTC.

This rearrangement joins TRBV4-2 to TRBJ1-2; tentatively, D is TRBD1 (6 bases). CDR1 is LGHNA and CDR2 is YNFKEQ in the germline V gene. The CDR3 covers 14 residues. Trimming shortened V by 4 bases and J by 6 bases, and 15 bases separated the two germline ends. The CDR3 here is CASSPGGGGHGYTF. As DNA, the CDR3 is TGTGCCAGCAGCCCGGGTGGGGGCGGCCATGGCTACACCTTC.

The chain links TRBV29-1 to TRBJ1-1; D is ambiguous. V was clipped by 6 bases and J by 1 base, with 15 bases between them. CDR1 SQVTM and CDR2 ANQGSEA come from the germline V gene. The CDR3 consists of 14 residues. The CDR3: CSVGGRMANTEAFF. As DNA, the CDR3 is TGCAGCGTGGGAGGGAGGATGGCGAACACTGAAGCTTTCTTT.

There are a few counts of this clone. CDR3: CASSQEGLRGQPQHF. CDR3 DNA: TGCGCCAGCAGCCAAGAAGGGCTCCGGGGGCAGCCCCAGCATTTT. The chain employs TRBV4-3 and TRBJ1-5; D possibly corresponds to TRBD1 (5 bases). Germline assignment: CDR1 LGHNA and CDR2 YSLEER. This CDR3 contains 15 residues. With 0 bases removed from V and 7 bases from J, the gap between germline ends came to 13 bases.

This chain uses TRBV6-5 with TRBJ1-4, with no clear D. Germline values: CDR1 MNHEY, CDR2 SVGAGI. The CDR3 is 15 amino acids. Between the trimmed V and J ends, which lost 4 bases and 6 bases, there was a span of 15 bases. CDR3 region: CASSSRLGRDEKLFF. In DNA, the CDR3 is TGTGCCAGCAGTTCAAGGCTGGGGAGGGATGAAAAACTGTTTTTT.

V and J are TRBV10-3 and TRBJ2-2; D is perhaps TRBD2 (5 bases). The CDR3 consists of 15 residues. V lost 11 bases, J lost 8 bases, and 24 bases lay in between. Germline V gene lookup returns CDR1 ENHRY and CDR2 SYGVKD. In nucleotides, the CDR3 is TGTGCCGTGTCTTCACTAGAGACGGGCCCGGGGGAGCTGTTTTTT. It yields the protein CAVSSLETGPGELFF.

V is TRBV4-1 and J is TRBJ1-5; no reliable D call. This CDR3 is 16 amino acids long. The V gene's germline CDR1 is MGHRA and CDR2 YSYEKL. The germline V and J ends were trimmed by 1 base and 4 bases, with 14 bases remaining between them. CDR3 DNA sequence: TGCGCCAGCAGCCAAGCCGCGACTGTAAATAATCAGCCCCAGCATTTT. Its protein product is CASSQAATVNNQPQHF.

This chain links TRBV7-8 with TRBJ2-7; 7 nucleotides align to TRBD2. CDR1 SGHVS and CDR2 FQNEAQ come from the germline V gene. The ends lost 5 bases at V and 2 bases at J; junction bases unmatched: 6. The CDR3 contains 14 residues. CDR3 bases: TGTGCCAGCAGCCGCCGGGGGGAAGCCTACGAGCAGTACTTC. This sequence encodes CASSRRGEAYEQYF.

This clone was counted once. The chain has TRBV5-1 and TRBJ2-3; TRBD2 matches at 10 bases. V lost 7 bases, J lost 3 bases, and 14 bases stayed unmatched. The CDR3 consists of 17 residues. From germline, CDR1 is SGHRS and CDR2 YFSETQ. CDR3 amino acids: CASATGPTAGGTDTQYF. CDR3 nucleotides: TGCGCCAGCGCTACAGGCCCCACAGCGGGGGGGACAGATACGCAGTATTTT.

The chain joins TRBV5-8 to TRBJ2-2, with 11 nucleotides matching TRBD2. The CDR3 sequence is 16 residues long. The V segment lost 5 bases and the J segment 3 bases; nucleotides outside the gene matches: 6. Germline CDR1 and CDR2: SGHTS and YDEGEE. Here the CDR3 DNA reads TGTGCCAGCAGGACTAGCGGGGACCACTACACCGGGGAGCTGTTTTTT. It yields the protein CASRTSGDHYTGELFF. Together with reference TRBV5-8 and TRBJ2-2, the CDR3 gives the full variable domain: EAGVTQSPTHLIKTRGQQATLRCSPISGHTSVYWYQQALGLGLQFLLWYDEGEERNRGNFPPRFSGRQFPNYSSELNVNALELEDSALYLCASRTSGDHYTGELFFGEGSRLTVL.

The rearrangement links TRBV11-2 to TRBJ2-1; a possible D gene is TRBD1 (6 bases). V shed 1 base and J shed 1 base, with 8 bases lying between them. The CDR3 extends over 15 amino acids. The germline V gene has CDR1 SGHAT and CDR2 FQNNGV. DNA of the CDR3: TGTGCCAGCAGCTTAGGGCAGGGGTCCTACAATGAGCAGTTCTTC. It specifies CASSLGQGSYNEQFF.

DNA of the CDR3: TGTGCCAGCAGCCCTTCTGTGGTCCCAACTGAAGGCTACACCTTC. It is translated as CASSPSVVPTEGYTF. The chain is built from TRBV9 and TRBJ1-2; D gene unclear. Trimming pared 4 bases from V and 8 bases from J, leaving 21 bases between. The CDR3 contains 15 residues. Germline V gene lookup returns CDR1 SGDLS and CDR2 YYNGEE.

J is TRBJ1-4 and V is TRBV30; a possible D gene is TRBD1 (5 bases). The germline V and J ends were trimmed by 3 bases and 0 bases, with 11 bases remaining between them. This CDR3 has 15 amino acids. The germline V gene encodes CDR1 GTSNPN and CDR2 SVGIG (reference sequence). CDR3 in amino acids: CAWRGGVATNEKLFF. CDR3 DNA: TGTGCCTGGAGGGGAGGGGTTGCAACTAATGAAAAACTGTTTTTT.

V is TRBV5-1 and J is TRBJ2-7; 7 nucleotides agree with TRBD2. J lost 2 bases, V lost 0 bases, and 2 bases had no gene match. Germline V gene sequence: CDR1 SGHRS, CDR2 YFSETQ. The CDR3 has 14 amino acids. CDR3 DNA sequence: TGCGCCAGCAGCTTGGAGGCGGGAGCCTACGAGCAGTACTTC. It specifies CASSLEAGAYEQYF.

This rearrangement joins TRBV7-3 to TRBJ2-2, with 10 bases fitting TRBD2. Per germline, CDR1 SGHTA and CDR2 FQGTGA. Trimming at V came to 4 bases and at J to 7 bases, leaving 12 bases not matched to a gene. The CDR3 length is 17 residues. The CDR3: CASSSTLAGEPGGELFF. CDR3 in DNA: TGTGCCAGCAGCTCCACCCTAGCGGGGGAACCGGGCGGGGAGCTGTTTTTT.

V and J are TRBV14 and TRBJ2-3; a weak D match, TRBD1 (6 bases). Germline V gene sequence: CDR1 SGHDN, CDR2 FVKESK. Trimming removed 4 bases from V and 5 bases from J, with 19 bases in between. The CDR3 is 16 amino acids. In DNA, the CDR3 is TGTGCCAGCAGCCCCCCCGGTGTACAGGGTTTAGATACGCAGTATTTT. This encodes CASSPPGVQGLDTQYF.

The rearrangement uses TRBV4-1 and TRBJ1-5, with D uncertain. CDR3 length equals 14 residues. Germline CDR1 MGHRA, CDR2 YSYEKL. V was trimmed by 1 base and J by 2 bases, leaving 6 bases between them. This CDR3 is CASSQVAGNQPQHF. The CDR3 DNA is TGCGCCAGCAGCCAAGTGGCGGGCAATCAGCCCCAGCATTTT.